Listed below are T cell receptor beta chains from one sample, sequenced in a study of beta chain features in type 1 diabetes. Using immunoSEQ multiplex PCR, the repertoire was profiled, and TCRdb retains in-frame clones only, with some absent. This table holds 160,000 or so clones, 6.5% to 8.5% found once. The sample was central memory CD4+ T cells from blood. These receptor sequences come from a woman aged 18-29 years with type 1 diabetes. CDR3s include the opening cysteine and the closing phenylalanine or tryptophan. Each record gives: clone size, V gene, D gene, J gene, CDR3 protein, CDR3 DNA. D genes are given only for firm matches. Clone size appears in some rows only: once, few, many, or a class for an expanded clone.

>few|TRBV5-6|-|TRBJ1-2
CASSRTEMYGYTF
TGTGCCAGCAGCCGGACAGAAATGTATGGCTACACCTTC
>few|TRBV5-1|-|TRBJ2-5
CASSLRVAGETQYF
TGCGCCAGCAGCTTAAGGGTCGCGGGGGAGACCCAGTACTTC
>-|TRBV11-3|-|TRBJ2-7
CASSFQGYEQYF
TGTGCCAGCAGCTTCCAGGGCTACGAGCAGTACTTC
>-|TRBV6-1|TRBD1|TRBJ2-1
CASRAGTGGNEQFF
TGTGCCAGCAGAGCCGGGACAGGCGGCAATGAGCAGTTCTTC
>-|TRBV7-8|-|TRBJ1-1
CASLREINTEAFF
TGTGCCAGTTTGCGGGAGATCAACACTGAAGCTTTCTTT
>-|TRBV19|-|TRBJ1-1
CASSSGQGMAEAFF
TGTGCCAGTAGTTCGGGGCAGGGGATGGCTGAAGCTTTCTTT
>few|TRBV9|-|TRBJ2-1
CASSARAVASYNEQFF
TGTGCCAGCAGCGCCAGAGCGGTGGCCTCCTACAATGAGCAGTTCTTC
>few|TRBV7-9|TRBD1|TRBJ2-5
CATDRGETQYF
TGTGCCACGGACAGGGGGGAGACCCAGTACTTC
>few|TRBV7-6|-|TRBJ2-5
CASSLAWRGRGETQYF
TGTGCCAGCAGCTTAGCGTGGCGGGGGCGAGGAGAGACCCAGTACTTC
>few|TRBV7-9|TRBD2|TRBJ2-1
CASSPRGLAGGGVEQFF
TGTGCCAGCAGCCCACGAGGACTAGCGGGAGGAGGCGTTGAGCAGTTCTTC
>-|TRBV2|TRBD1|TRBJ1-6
CASRGQGAVSPLHF
TGTGCCAGCAGAGGACAGGGGGCTGTTTCACCCCTCCACTTT
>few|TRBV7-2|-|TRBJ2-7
CASSLENRPPYEQYF
TGTGCCAGCAGCTTAGAAAACAGGCCCCCATACGAGCAGTACTTC
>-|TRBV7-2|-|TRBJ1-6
CASSFNVNSPLHF
TGTGCCAGCAGCTTTAATGTGAATTCACCCCTCCACTTT
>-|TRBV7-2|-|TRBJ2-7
CASSLAASDYEQYF
TGTGCCAGCAGCTTAGCTGCTAGTGACTACGAGCAGTACTTC
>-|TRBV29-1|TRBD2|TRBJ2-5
CSATKPGGETQYF
TGCAGCGCCACCAAACCGGGAGGGGAGACCCAGTACTTC
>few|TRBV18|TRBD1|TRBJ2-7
CASSPSGTATYEQYF
TGTGCCAGCTCACCTTCCGGGACAGCCACCTACGAGCAGTACTTC
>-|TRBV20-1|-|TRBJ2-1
CSAATGNEQFF
TGCAGTGCCGCGACAGGAAATGAGCAGTTCTTC
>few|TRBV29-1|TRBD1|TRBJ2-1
CSLGQGNNEQFF
TGCAGCCTCGGACAGGGAAACAATGAGCAGTTCTTC
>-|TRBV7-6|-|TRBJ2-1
CASGGRRNEQFF
TGTGCCAGCGGAGGGCGGAGGAATGAGCAGTTCTTC
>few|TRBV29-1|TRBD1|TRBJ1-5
CSVQDGDRGSQPQHF
TGCAGCGTCCAAGACGGGGACAGGGGAAGTCAGCCCCAGCATTTT
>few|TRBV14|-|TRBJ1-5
CASSQDLGQPQHF
TGTGCCAGCAGCCAAGATCTAGGTCAGCCCCAGCATTTT
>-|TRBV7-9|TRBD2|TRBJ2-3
CASSTGLVGDTQYF
TGTGCCAGCAGCACTGGACTAGTGGGAGATACGCAGTATTTT
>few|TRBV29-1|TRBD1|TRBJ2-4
CSVAPGQGDIQYF
TGCAGCGTTGCACCGGGACAGGGCGACATTCAGTACTTC
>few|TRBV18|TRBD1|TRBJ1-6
CASSPRDRNSPLHF
TGTGCCAGCTCCCCTCGGGACAGAAATTCACCCCTCCACTTT
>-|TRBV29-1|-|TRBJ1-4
CSVCRGAATNEKLFF
TGCAGCGTTTGCCGGGGGGCTGCAACTAATGAAAAACTGTTTTTT